The 3 T cell receptor beta chains presented below share a single source sample, sequenced in a study of blood T cell repertoires in COVID-19. Data came from immunoSEQ multiplex PCR; TCRdb stores just in-frame clones and leaves some out. In the table there are about 250,000 clones, approximately 88% of which are singletons. The sequenced material came from peripheral blood. The origin of the receptors is a woman aged 40 to 55 who had recovered from COVID-19.

The genes are TRBV11-1 and TRBJ1-1; D may be TRBD1 (6 bases). The CDR3 runs to 13 residues. Germline V gene sequence: CDR1 SGHAT, CDR2 FQDESV (reference sequence). Trimming left V 9 bases short and J 1 base short, with 12 bases between. The CDR3 DNA follows: TGTGCCAGTACCGCACAGGGGAACACTGAAGCTTTCTTT. It codes for CASTAQGNTEAFF.

The chain recombines TRBV10-3 with TRBJ2-3; 10 positions agree with TRBD2. The CDR3 loop spans 17 amino acids. Unmatched junction bases numbered 6, after V lost 0 bases and J lost 3 bases. The germline V gene has CDR1 ENHRY and CDR2 SYGVKD. The CDR3 DNA is TGTGCCATCAGTGAGTCAGTTAGCGGGAGGTCTACAGATACGCAGTATTTT. It encodes CAISESVSGRSTDTQYF.

The chain employs TRBV29-1 and TRBJ1-4; tentatively, D is TRBD1 (6 bases). The CDR3 is made up of 11 amino acids. With 7 bases removed from V and 3 bases from J, the gap between germline ends came to 6 bases. Germline loops: CDR1 SQVTM, CDR2 ANQGSEA. The CDR3 sequence is CSGTANEKLFF. The CDR3 DNA reads as TGCAGCGGGACAGCTAATGAAAAACTGTTTTTT.